This T cell receptor beta chain derives from a study of low-dose radiotherapy and immunotherapy resistance in tumors. Turning to the study itself: In Cohort 2, 1 Gy per fraction was delivered every two weeks, for a total of 13 Gy over 26 weeks. One day before radiation and immunotherapy, intravenous cyclophosphamide 200 mg/m2 was administered, with this repeated every two weeks. Ipilimumab 1 mg/kg every six weeks, together with nivolumab 240 mg every two weeks, was given intravenously to patients.

This clonotype was picked up many times. As for time point: before trial treatment. Covering alpha and beta chains, TRAV- and TRBV-specific primers were used for the first-strand cDNA. TCRs underwent around 18 PCR cycles of amplification with a constant-region primer and V-primer adapter. TCRdb reprocessed the reads via MiXCR and lists one record per CDR3 protein. The table records 55,000 to 70,000 distinct CDR3 sequences, under 30% of them present only once. The clonotype originates from a male donor with prostate cancer. The source material was PBMCs, sampled before treatment.

Written as DNA, the CDR3 is TGCGCCAGCAGCCCCGGGGGGGGGCGGAACAATGAGCAGTTCTTC. Translation: CASSPGGGRNNEQFF. The chain uses TRBV5-1 and TRBJ2-1; 8 bases line up with TRBD2. This CDR3 has 15 amino acids. Trimming took 4 bases from V and 5 from J; bases not matched to a gene: 8. CDR1 and CDR2 from the germline V gene are SGHRS and YFSETQ.